Shown below are 24 T cell receptor beta chains from a single sample sequenced in a study of shared clonotypes between healthy human individuals (dated by TCRdb to the early 2020s). CD8 naive samples were obtained by positive selection for CCR7 among CD45RO-negative cells, yielding a CD45RA+CCR7+ population from which TemRA cells were excluded. Libraries were made using the immunoSEQ multiplex PCR assay. TCRdb retrieved this table from immuneACCESS and kept in-frame rearrangements only. Not all clones are present; in checked studies, unresolved V genes account for under half, and no reason is known for the remainder. Present in this sample are approximately 2,200,000 clones, about 93% of which were seen just once. The ten largest make up roughly 1.7% of the sample. The sample was naive CD8+ T cells from PBMCs. What this sample's cell subset or site label stands for: CD45RA+CCR7+. These receptors originate from a man younger than 35 in good health. Some clones in this sample may be carry-over from other donors' samples.

This clone was seen only once. The chain employs TRBV7-2 and TRBJ1-3; 10 positions match TRBD1. With 5 bases clipped from V and 2 bases from J, the junction kept 6 bases outside the gene matches. This CDR3 region has 16 residues. Germline-derived CDR1 and CDR2 are SGHTA and FQGNSA. The CDR3 is CASSRRQGATGNTIYF. The CDR3 DNA reads as TGTGCCAGCAGCAGGAGACAGGGGGCAACTGGAAACACCATATATTTT. Complete variable domain (other parts from reference TRBV7-2 and TRBJ1-3): GAGVSQSPSNKVTEKGKDVELRCDPISGHTALYWYRQSLGQGLEFLIYFQGNSAPDKSGLPSDRFSAERTGGSVSTLTIQRTQQEDSAVYLCASSRRQGATGNTIYFGEGSWLTVV.

The CDR3 sequence is CSVEFGRGYEQYF. CDR3 sequence (DNA): TGCAGCGTTGAATTTGGGAGAGGCTACGAGCAGTACTTC. The chain links TRBV29-1 to TRBJ2-7; TRBD2 might be the D (5 bases). Germline lookup yields CDR1 SQVTM and CDR2 ANQGSEA. Trimming left V 2 bases short and J 3 bases short, with 11 bases between. The length of the CDR3 is 13 residues.

In its sample, this clone was seen a few times. The chain couples TRBV9 to TRBJ1-4; the D gene is possibly TRBD1 (6 bases). Looked up from germline, CDR1 is SGDLS and CDR2 is YYNGEE. CDR3 length: 13 residues. V lost 3 bases and J 5 bases, leaving 8 bases between the germline ends. In DNA form, the CDR3 reads TGTGCCAGCAGCGACACAGGGAATGAAAAACTGTTTTTT. Translating gives CASSDTGNEKLFF.

This chain uses TRBV11-2 with TRBJ2-1; 9 bases line up with TRBD2. The J segment lost 9 bases and the V segment lost 8 bases, leaving 14 bases of the junction unmatched. The CDR3 spans 15 residues. Germline V CDR1 and CDR2: SGHAT, FQNNGV. CDR3 in DNA: TGTGCCAGCTCCACGTCTAGCGGGAAAATAGGTGAGCAGTTCTTC. It encodes CASSTSSGKIGEQFF.

The V call is TRBV6-5, the J call TRBJ2-7; 9 nucleotides align to TRBD1. The V gene's germline CDR1 is MNHEY and CDR2 SVGAGI. The CDR3 contains 15 residues. V was clipped by 5 bases and J by 2 bases; unmatched bases: 7. The DNA for the CDR3 is TGTGCCAGCAGTCCACAGGGGGCTCCCACCTACGAGCAGTACTTC. The encoded protein is CASSPQGAPTYEQYF.

The gene calls are TRBV7-9 and TRBJ1-1; possible D gene TRBD1, 5 bases. The germline V and J ends were trimmed by 5 bases and 2 bases, with 18 bases remaining between them. The CDR3 covers 16 residues. The germline V gene has CDR1 SEHNR and CDR2 FQNEAQ (reference sequence). The chain's CDR3 is CASSQGVGLRNTEAFF. CDR3 nucleotides: TGTGCCAGCAGCCAGGGTGTGGGGCTGAGAAACACTGAAGCTTTCTTT.

This chain connects TRBV6-5 to TRBJ2-7; D is perhaps TRBD1 (5 bases). CDR1 is MNHEY and CDR2 is SVGAGI in the germline V gene. V lost 11 bases to trimming and J lost 0 bases, with 11 bases between them. This CDR3 is built from 12 residues. This chain's CDR3 is CASRAFSYEQYF. The CDR3 bases are TGTGCCTCCAGGGCATTCTCCTACGAGCAGTACTTC.

The chain couples TRBV11-3 to TRBJ2-5; no clear D gene. Trimming left V 6 bases short and J 1 base short, with 12 bases between. This CDR3 is built from 14 residues. Germline-derived CDR1 and CDR2 are SGHNT and YENEEA. CDR3 sequence: CASSLGPVQETQYF. The CDR3 DNA is TGTGCCAGCAGTCTAGGGCCGGTCCAAGAGACCCAGTACTTC.

V gene TRBV7-8 combines with J gene TRBJ1-2, with a tentative D call TRBD1 (6 bases). CDR1 is SGHVS and CDR2 is FQNEAQ in the germline V gene. The CDR3 sequence is 14 residues long. Deletions cut 5 bases from V and 4 bases from J, with 14 bases between. The CDR3 reads CASSLGWDIYGYTF. The CDR3 DNA reads TGTGCCAGCAGCCTAGGGTGGGACATCTATGGCTACACCTTC.

V gene TRBV4-3 combines with J gene TRBJ2-7; the D gene could be TRBD1 or TRBD2 (5 bases each). V lost 6 bases to trimming and J lost 5 bases, with 17 bases between them. Germline-derived CDR1 and CDR2 are LGHNA and YSLEER. This CDR3 contains 14 residues. The CDR3 loop is CASRMTTRDHEQYF. CDR3 sequence (DNA): TGCGCCAGCAGGATGACAACCCGGGACCACGAGCAGTACTTC.

The J gene is TRBJ1-4, the V gene TRBV27; maybe TRBD1 (6 bases). The CDR3 consists of 14 residues. V was cut by 5 bases and J by 5 bases, with 12 bases left in between. The V gene's germline CDR1 is MNHEY and CDR2 SMNVEV (reference sequence). CDR3 sequence reads: CASSPLRGNEKLFF. For the CDR3, the DNA is TGTGCCAGCAGTCCCCTTAGGGGGAATGAAAAACTGTTTTTT.

The chain combines TRBV28 with TRBJ2-7; 8 nucleotides align to TRBD2. CDR3 length: 15 residues. Germline CDR1 MDHEN, CDR2 SYDVKM. The V segment lost 5 bases and the J segment 0 bases; nucleotides outside the gene matches: 6. The CDR3 spells CASSRRREVSYEQYF. The CDR3 DNA is TGTGCCAGCAGTCGTAGGCGGGAGGTCTCCTACGAGCAGTACTTC.

In the case of this clone: This specimen includes other DNA sequences encoding the same CDR3. This sequence joins TRBV9 and TRBJ2-1; TRBD1 might be the D (5 bases). There are 15 residues in the CDR3. Trimming took 0 bases from V and 2 from J, leaving 9 bases between them. Germline CDR1 SGDLS, CDR2 YYNGEE. The DNA of the CDR3 is TGTGCCAGCAGCGTAGCTACAGGACCCTACAATGAGCAGTTCTTC. It translates to CASSVATGPYNEQFF.

This chain joins TRBV6-6 and TRBJ2-7, with 9 bases fitting TRBD2. Germline lookup yields CDR1 MNHNY and CDR2 SVGAGI (reference sequence). V lost 0 bases, J lost 4 bases, and 4 bases stayed unmatched. The CDR3 sequence is 15 residues long. Here the CDR3 DNA reads TGTGCCAGCAGTTACTCGATAGCGGGAGAGTACGAGCAGTACTTC. This translates into CASSYSIAGEYEQYF.

The rearrangement uses TRBV7-9 and TRBJ2-7; 13 nucleotides line up with TRBD2. This CDR3 is 17 amino acids long. The V and J ends lost 0 bases and 5 bases, in that order; junction bases with no gene match: 7. Germline CDR1 reads SEHNR; CDR2 reads FQNEAQ (reference sequence). The CDR3 DNA follows: TGTGCCAGCAGCTTAGCGCACGGACTAGCGGGAGTCAACGAGCAGTACTTC. It specifies CASSLAHGLAGVNEQYF. The full variable domain, in which reference TRBV7-9 and TRBJ2-7 provide the parts outside the CDR3, is DTGVSQNPRHKITKRGQNVTFRCDPISEHNRLYWYRQTLGQGPEFLTYFQNEAQLEKSRLLSDRFSAERPKGSFSTLEIQRTEQGDSAMYLCASSLAHGLAGVNEQYFGPGTRLTVT.

The V call is TRBV15, the J call TRBJ2-1; 8 bases line up with TRBD2. Germline assignment: CDR1 LNHNV and CDR2 YYDKDF (reference sequence). The CDR3 runs 15 residues. V was pared by 3 bases and J by 7 bases, with 8 bases of the junction left unmatched. DNA of the CDR3: TGTGCCACCAGCAGGCCGGGGGGGAGTAGGAATGAGCAGTTCTTC. Translation: CATSRPGGSRNEQFF.

For the CDR3, the DNA is TGCGCCAGCAGCTTTCAGGCCCCCGGGAGAGGTTTGGAAAATGAGCAGTTCTTC. Translation: CASSFQAPGRGLENEQFF. V and J are TRBV5-1 and TRBJ2-1; D is perhaps TRBD2 (6 bases). CDR3 length equals 18 residues. The ends were cut back, 2 bases at V and 7 bases at J, with 25 bases in the middle. The germline CDR1 and CDR2 sequences are SGHRS and YFSETQ.

The V gene is TRBV10-3, the J gene TRBJ2-7, with D perhaps TRBD1 (5 bases). CDR1 and CDR2 from the germline V gene are ENHRY and SYGVKD. The CDR3 is 13 residues long. V lost 7 bases to trimming and J lost 4 bases, with 14 bases between them. The CDR3 reads CAITPQGRYEQYF. In nucleotides, the CDR3 is TGTGCCATCACCCCCCAGGGCAGATACGAGCAGTACTTC.

About this clone itself: Within the sample, other DNA sequences also encode this same CDR3. The chain uses TRBV9 and TRBJ2-2; D uncertain. Trimming took off 0 bases at V and 5 bases at J, with 8 bases between the two ends. CDR1 and CDR2 from the germline V gene are SGDLS and YYNGEE. This CDR3 region has 14 residues. In nucleotides, the CDR3 is TGTGCCAGCAGCGTAGGGGATTCAACCGGGGAGCTGTTTTTT. It translates to CASSVGDSTGELFF.

This clone was counted once. The CDR3 DNA reads as TGTGCCAGCAGTGAGTGGGCGGGAGTAGAAGAGCAGTACTTC. Translated, it gives CASSEWAGVEEQYF. The chain uses TRBV2 and TRBJ2-7, with 7 bases matching TRBD2. Losses at the gene ends were 3 bases for V and 7 bases for J; bases not matched to a gene: 9. Germline V CDR1 and CDR2: SNHLY, FYNNEI. The CDR3 is 14 amino acids.

This rearrangement joins TRBV19 to TRBJ2-2, with D uncertain. There are 15 residues in the CDR3. CDR1 and CDR2 (germline): LNHDA, SQIVND (reference sequence). Between the trimmed V and J ends, which lost 5 bases and 1 base, there was a span of 11 bases. The CDR3 reads CASSLLPGNTGELFF. DNA for the CDR3: TGTGCCAGTAGTCTCCTTCCGGGGAACACCGGGGAGCTGTTTTTT.

The CDR3: CASNPSGRPYEQYF. CDR3 nucleotides: TGTGCCAGCAACCCTTCAGGGCGGCCCTACGAGCAGTACTTC. The chain has TRBV7-9 and TRBJ2-7, with a possible D match to TRBD1 (5 bases). CDR3 length equals 14 residues. The germline V gene encodes CDR1 SEHNR and CDR2 FQNEAQ (reference sequence). V lost 7 bases and J 2 bases, leaving 15 bases between the germline ends.

The chain links TRBV21-1 to TRBJ2-5; TRBD2, the table's D call, lacks a check against the DNA. TRBV21-1 is a pseudogene locus. The CDR3 is made up of 16 amino acids. CDR3 loop: CASSRIDLAGAGTQYF. The CDR3 coding sequence is TGTGCCAGCAGCAGAATTGACCTAGCGGGAGCCGGGACCCAGTACTTC.

The chain's CDR3 is CASSQHPVTSGSYEQYF. The CDR3 nucleotides are TGTGCCAGCAGCCAACACCCTGTGACTAGCGGGAGCTACGAGCAGTACTTC. The chain carries TRBV14 and TRBJ2-7, with 12 bases that match TRBD2. Germline loops: CDR1 SGHDN, CDR2 FVKESK. The CDR3 covers 17 residues. Unmatched junction bases numbered 8, after V lost 2 bases and J lost 3 bases.